This T cell receptor (beta chain) was captured by sequencing in a study of vaccination and CD4 T cells after COVID-19. The CDR3 runs 12 residues. Germline assignment: CDR1 ENHRY and CDR2 SYGVKD. Trimming shortened V by 8 bases and J by 9 bases, and 14 bases separated the two germline ends. CD4+ T cells that had been cultured provided DNA sequenced with the Oncomine TCR Beta short-read assay. Cultured CD4+ T cells were the source of extracted genomic DNA. TCRdb reanalysed the PCR reads using MiXCR and keeps one entry per CDR3 protein. The sample consists of 13,000 or so distinct CDR3 sequences, over 40% of them appearing once. The treatment here: approximately 10-day PBMC culture with coronavirus spike peptide pools or control peptides (ViraFEST assay). In the case of this clonotype: Antigen: not known.

Sequencing used CD4+ T cells from blood, cultured in vitro. The chain combines TRBV10-3 with TRBJ2-4; no reliable D call. The sequence was collected from a human donor who had recovered from COVID-19. The CDR3 sequence is CAIGVPSGIQYF. The CDR3 nucleotides read TGTGCCATCGGTGTCCCCTCCGGCATTCAGTACTTC.